This T cell receptor beta chain derives from a study of blood T cells in healthy people across ages. Concerning this clonotype: Its target is not known.

A second PCR, run for about 6 to 11 cycles, used a sample-barcoded 5' primer plus a J-beta primer mix. MiXCR, applied by TCRdb to the 5' RACE reads, yields one record per CDR3 protein. The repertoire holds hundreds of thousands of distinct CDR3 sequences, with around three fifths as singletons. Study observations and caveats: Diversity was higher, and naive CD4+ cells more numerous, in long-lived donors than in aged donors.

This CDR3 is built from 11 residues. V lost 3 bases, J lost 6 bases, and 5 bases lay in between. Germline CDR1 and CDR2: SGHTA and FQGTGA. PBMCs, at least 7 million per sample, were isolated. The sequence was obtained from a man between 60 and 75 years old in good health. The rearrangement joins TRBV7-3 to TRBJ1-1, with D uncertain. Sequenced: blood. CDR3 nucleotides: TGTGCCAGCAGCTTCGGCCCTGAAGCTTTCTTT. Its protein is CASSFGPEAFF.